This T cell receptor (beta chain) was observed in a study of control samples from healthy donors and cancer patients. The method was immunoSEQ multiplex PCR; TCRdb's version includes in-frame clones alone and lacks a portion of them. Among under 150,000 clones listed, 70% to 90% were seen once. This CDR3 has 16 residues. V gave up 3 bases and J gave up 3 bases; unmatched junction bases: 5. Germline values: CDR1 LGHDT, CDR2 YNNKEL (reference sequence). The sequenced sample consisted of blood. The sequence came from a woman in her sixties or seventies in good health. The rearrangement joins TRBV3-1 (or the pseudogene TRBV3-2) to TRBJ1-6, with 7 bases identical to TRBD1. The CDR3 spells CASSHHGDSYNSPLHF. The CDR3 region has the DNA TGTGCCAGCAGCCATCATGGGGACAGCTATAATTCACCCCTCCACTTT.